This T cell receptor beta chain is drawn from a study of T cells in localized non-small cell lung cancer (dated by TCRdb to 2018 to 2020). Regarding the research as a whole: The study examined T cell repertoires in 200 to 250 patients with early-stage NSCLC and compared tumors with uninvolved tumor-adjacent lungs. The cohort consisted of under 300 treatment-naive NSCLC patients whose localized lung tumors had been resected. NSCLC patients had a mean age of around 70 years, and about 140 were male and 85 to 110 female. Study-level results and caveats: Uninvolved tumor-adjacent lung showed the highest T cell clonality, higher than tumor, which suggests more focused antigenic responses in the adjacent lung. Longer overall survival was associated with higher blood T cell density, whereas shorter survival was associated with higher adjacent-lung clonality. Since the design was exploratory, TCR variables were selected using unadjusted p-values with no false-discovery rate correction. Of the top 100 tumor clones, a median of roughly 53 were detected in paired uninvolved adjacent lung; some 28 were also among that lung's top 100. Because multi-region tumor sequencing was not performed, intratumor heterogeneity could not be ruled out.

This clone was recorded a few times. Its antigen is not yet known. No base quality information exists; no much larger clone differs at one position. At diagnosis, tumor, uninvolved tumor-adjacent lung and peripheral blood were collected and then preserved as a mix of FFPE and fresh-frozen material. TCR beta CDR3 regions were sequenced from DNA using the immunoSEQ Assay. Under the source paper's analysis protocol: T cell density was computed as TCR beta template counts normalized to usable DNA estimated by amplifying housekeeping genes. Richness was estimated with the preseqR package, extrapolating to 400,000 templates for PBMC samples and 120,000 templates for tissue samples. Clonality was defined as one minus Pielou's evenness. To identify tissue-enriched TCRs, differential abundance testing was run on productive amino-acid clonotypes with a minimum total count of 5 and an alpha of 0.1. The Jaccard Index and the Morisita Overlap Index were used to quantify repertoire overlap between compartments. TCR beta CDR3s were clustered by GLIPH together with public tetramer-defined viral CDR3s, and at least three viral sequences plus V-gene enrichment were required for viral motifs. Sourced from immuneACCESS, this table was stored by TCRdb with only in-frame sequences that have V and J called. A share of the clones is absent; for the studies checked, an unresolved V gene accounts for under half, and the remainder has no known explanation. V and J calls and clone size follow that table, whereas D and trimming were derived from the DNA. The sample table contains thousands of clones; only one count was recorded for 20% to 30% of them. 5.8% of the sample is held by the ten biggest clonotypes.

The source is a woman aged 35 to 70 with stage I lung adenocarcinoma. This material consisted of lung tumor tissue, taken before any cancer treatment.

The nucleotides read TGTGCCAGCAGTTACACGGGGGAGACCCAGTACTTC. It encodes CASSYTGETQYF. Here the chain combines TRBV6-8 and TRBJ2-5; the D gene is perhaps TRBD2, on 5 matching bases. V was cut back by 2 bases and J by 5 bases, leaving a gap of 6 bases between them. The germline V gene supplies CDR1 MNHGY and CDR2 SAAAGT. The CDR3, cysteine through phenylalanine, is 12 amino acids long. Here the CDR3 DNA is all that survives: 36 bases in frame from base 1.